The present T cell receptor (beta chain) was sequenced within a study of patients and donors after allogeneic stem cell transplantation. TCRdb reanalysed the RT-PCR reads using MiXCR and keeps one entry per CDR3 protein. The sample has some 960,000 distinct CDR3 sequences; more than 15% are singletons. The sample holds a few counts of this clonotype. Sequenced material: blood, either unsorted or a sorted T cell fraction (not recorded which). This TCR came from a human donor who was either an allogeneic HSCT recipient or a stem cell or donor lymphocyte infusion donor (not recorded which). It is not recorded whose cells these are; they may come from a transplant donor.

CDR3: CASSQSYGTTNEQYF. Here the CDR3 DNA reads TGTGCCAGCAGCCAATCCTATGGGACTACTAACGAGCAGTACTTC. The rearrangement uses TRBV3-1 and TRBJ2-7, with 7 nucleotides matching TRBD2. From germline, CDR1 is LGHDT and CDR2 YNNKEL (reference sequence). CDR3 size: 15 residues. Trimming cost V 2 bases and J 5 bases; bases outside gene matches: 9.